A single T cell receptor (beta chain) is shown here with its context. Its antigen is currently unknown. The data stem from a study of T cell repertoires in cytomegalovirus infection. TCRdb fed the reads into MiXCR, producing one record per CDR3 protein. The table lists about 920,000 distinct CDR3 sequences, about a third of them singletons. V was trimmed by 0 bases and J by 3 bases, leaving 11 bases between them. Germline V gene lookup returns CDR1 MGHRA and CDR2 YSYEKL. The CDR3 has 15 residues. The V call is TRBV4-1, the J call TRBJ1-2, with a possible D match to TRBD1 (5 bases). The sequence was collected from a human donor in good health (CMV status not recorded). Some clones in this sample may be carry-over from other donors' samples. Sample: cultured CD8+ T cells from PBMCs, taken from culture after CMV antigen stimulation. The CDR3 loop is CASSQETVLDYGYTF. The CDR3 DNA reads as TGCGCCAGCAGCCAAGAGACAGTCCTAGACTATGGCTACACCTTC.